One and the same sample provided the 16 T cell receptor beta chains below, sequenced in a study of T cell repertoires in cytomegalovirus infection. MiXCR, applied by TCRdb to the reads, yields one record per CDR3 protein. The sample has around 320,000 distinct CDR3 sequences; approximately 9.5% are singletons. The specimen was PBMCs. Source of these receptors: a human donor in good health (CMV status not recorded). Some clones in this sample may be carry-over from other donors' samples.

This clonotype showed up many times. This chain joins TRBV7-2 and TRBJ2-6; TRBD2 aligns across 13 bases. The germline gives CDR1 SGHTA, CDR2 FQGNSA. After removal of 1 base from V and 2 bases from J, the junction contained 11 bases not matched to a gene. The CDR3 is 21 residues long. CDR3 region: CASSLGRNRTSGRAGANVLTF. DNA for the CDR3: TGTGCCAGCAGCTTAGGGCGAAATCGGACTAGCGGGAGAGCTGGGGCCAACGTCCTGACTTTC.

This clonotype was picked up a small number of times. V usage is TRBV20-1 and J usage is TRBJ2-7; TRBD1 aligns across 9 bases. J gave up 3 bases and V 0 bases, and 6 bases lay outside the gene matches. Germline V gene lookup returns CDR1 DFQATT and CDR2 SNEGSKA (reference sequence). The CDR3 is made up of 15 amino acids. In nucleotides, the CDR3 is TGCAGTGCTAGAGATGGGGGGACAGGGTACTACGAGCAGTACTTC. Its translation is CSARDGGTGYYEQYF.

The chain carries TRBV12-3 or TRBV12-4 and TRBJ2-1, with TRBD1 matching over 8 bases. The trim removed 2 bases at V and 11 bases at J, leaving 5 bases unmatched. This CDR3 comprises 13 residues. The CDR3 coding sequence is TGTGCCAGCAGTTTAACGACAGGGGAAAAGCAGTTCTTC. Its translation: CASSLTTGEKQFF.

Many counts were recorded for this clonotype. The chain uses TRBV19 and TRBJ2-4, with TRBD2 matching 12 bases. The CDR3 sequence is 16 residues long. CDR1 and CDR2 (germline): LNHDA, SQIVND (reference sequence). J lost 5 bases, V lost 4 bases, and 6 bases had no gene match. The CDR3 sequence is CASSTLAGGLQNIQYF. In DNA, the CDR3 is TGTGCCAGTAGTACCCTAGCGGGGGGGCTTCAAAACATTCAGTACTTC.

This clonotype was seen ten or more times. The CDR3 DNA follows: TGTGCCAGCAGTTCCCCAACCTACGAGCAGTACTTC. Amino acid sequence: CASSSPTYEQYF. V gene TRBV12-3 or TRBV12-4 combines with J gene TRBJ2-7; D unresolved. The CDR3 extends over 12 amino acids. V gave up 4 bases and J gave up 2 bases, with 6 bases separating them.

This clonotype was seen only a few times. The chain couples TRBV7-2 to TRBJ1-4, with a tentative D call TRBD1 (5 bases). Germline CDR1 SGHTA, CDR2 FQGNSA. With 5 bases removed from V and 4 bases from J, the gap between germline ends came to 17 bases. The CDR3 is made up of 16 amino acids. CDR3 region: CASSKDGTAINEKLFF. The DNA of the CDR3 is TGTGCCAGCAGCAAAGACGGGACCGCGATTAATGAAAAACTGTTTTTT.

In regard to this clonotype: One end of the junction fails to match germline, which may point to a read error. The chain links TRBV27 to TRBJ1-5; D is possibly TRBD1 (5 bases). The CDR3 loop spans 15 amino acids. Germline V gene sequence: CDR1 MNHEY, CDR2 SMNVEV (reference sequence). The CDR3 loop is CASSTRRRGNQSQHF. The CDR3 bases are TGTGCCAGCAGTACCCGACGGAGGGGCAATCAGTCCCAGCATTTT.

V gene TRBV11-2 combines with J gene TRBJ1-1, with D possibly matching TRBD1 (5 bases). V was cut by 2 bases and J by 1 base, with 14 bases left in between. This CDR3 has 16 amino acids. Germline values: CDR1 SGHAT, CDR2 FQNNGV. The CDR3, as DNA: TGTGCCAGCAGCTTATATAGGGGTACGCCGAACACTGAAGCTTTCTTT. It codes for CASSLYRGTPNTEAFF.

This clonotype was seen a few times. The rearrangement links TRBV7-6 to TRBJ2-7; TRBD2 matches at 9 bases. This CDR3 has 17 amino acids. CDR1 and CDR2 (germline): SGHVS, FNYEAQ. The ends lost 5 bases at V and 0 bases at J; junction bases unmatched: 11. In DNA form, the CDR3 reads TGTGCCAGCAGCGCCACCTCAGCGGGAGGTAGCTCCTACGAGCAGTACTTC. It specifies CASSATSAGGSSYEQYF.

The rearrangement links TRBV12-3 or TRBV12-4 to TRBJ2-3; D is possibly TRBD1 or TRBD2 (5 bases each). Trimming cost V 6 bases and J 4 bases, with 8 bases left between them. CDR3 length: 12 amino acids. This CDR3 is CASSRDADTQYF. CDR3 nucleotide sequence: TGTGCCAGCAGCCGGGACGCAGATACGCAGTATTTT.

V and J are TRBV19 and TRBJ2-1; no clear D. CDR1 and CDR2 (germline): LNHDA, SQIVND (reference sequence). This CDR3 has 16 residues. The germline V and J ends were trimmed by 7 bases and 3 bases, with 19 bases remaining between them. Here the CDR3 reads CASIPSIGAYYNEQFF. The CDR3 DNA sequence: TGTGCCAGTATACCCTCCATCGGAGCTTACTACAATGAGCAGTTCTTC.

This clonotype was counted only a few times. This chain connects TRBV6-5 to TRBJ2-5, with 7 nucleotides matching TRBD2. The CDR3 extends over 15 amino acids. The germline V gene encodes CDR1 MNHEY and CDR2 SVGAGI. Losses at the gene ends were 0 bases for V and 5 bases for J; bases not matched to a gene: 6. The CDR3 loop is CASSYSTAGEETQYF. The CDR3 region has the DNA TGTGCCAGCAGTTACTCGACGGCGGGGGAGGAGACCCAGTACTTC.

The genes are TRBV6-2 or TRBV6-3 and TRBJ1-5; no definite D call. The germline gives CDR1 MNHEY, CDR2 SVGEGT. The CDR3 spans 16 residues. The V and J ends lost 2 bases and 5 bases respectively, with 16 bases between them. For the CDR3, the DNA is TGTGCCAGCAGTTACGTCACGGCCTACCCCGATCAGCCCCAGCATTTT. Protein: CASSYVTAYPDQPQHF.

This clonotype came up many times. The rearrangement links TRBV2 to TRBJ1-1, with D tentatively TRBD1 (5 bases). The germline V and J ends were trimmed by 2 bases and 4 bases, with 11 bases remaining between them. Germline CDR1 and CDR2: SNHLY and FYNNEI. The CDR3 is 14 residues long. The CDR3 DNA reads TGTGCCAGCAGTGAACAGGGTTTCGTCACTGAAGCTTTCTTT. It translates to CASSEQGFVTEAFF.

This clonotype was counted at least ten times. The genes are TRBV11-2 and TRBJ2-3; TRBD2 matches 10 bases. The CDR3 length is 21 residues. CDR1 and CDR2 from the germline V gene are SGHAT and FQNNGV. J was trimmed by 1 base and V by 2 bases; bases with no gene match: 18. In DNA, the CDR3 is TGTGCCAGCAGCTTACGTTCAGGGCGGCTAGCGGGAGTCGACCGCACAGATACGCAGTATTTT. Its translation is CASSLRSGRLAGVDRTDTQYF.

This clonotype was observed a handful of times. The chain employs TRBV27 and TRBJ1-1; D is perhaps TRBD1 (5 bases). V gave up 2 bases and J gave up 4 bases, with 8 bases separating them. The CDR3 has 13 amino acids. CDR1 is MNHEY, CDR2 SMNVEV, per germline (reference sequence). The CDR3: CASSLGAVTEAFF. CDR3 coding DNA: TGTGCCAGCAGTTTAGGGGCAGTCACTGAAGCTTTCTTT.